One sample yielded the 24 T cell receptor beta chains listed below, sequenced in a study of T cell repertoires in cytomegalovirus infection. TCRdb re-derived calls from the reads in MiXCR, one entry per CDR3 protein. The sample records 51,000 or so distinct CDR3 sequences, around a fifth being singletons. Antigens for these TCRs are unknown. The sequenced sample was CD8+ T cells from cultured PBMCs, obtained from culture after CMV antigen stimulation. The receptor source for this set is a human donor in good health (CMV status not recorded). Some clones in this sample may be carry-over from other donors' samples.

This clonotype was seen a few times. The genes are TRBV4-1 and TRBJ2-1; 9 bases are shared with TRBD2. In germline, CDR1 is MGHRA, CDR2 YSYEKL. V was clipped by 1 base and J by 4 bases; unmatched bases: 2. This CDR3 comprises 15 residues. CDR3 sequence (DNA): TGCGCCAGCAGCCAAGTGCGGGGGGGTTACAATGAGCAGTTCTTC. Its protein is CASSQVRGGYNEQFF.

The J gene is TRBJ1-5, the V gene TRBV6-1; a weak D match, TRBD1 (6 bases). Trimming left V 2 bases short and J 6 bases short, with 14 bases between. This CDR3 region has 15 residues. CDR1 and CDR2 from the germline V gene are MNHNS and SASEGT. The CDR3 nucleotides read TGTGCCAGCAGTGAATCCGGGGGCGCGGGTCAGCCCCAGCATTTT. This translates into CASSESGGAGQPQHF.

The V and J genes are TRBV6-2 or TRBV6-3 and TRBJ2-7; D possibly uses TRBD1 or TRBD2 (5 bases each). Germline CDR1 is MNHEY and CDR2 is SVGEGT. The CDR3 length is 18 residues. The V end was cut by 0 bases, the J end by 0 bases, with 18 bases between. The chain's CDR3 is CASSYSIGTGASSYEQYF. The CDR3 DNA follows: TGTGCCAGCAGTTACTCGATTGGGACCGGGGCCAGCTCCTACGAGCAGTACTTC.

The chain has TRBV9 and TRBJ2-3; D is possibly TRBD1 or TRBD2 (7 bases each). Germline-derived CDR1 and CDR2 are SGDLS and YYNGEE. The CDR3 spans 15 residues. V lost 6 bases and J 2 bases, leaving 16 bases between the germline ends. As DNA, the CDR3 is TGTGCCAGCACCAGGGGGGGGGCCCACACAGATACGCAGTATTTT. Protein: CASTRGGAHTDTQYF.

This chain uses TRBV5-4 with TRBJ2-5; 7 nucleotides line up with TRBD1. With V trimmed by 6 bases and J by 2 bases, 7 bases remained unmatched. Germline V lookup: CDR1 SGHNT, CDR2 YYREEE (reference sequence). The CDR3 is 14 amino acids. CDR3 protein: CASTGDRDQETQYF. The CDR3 bases are TGTGCCAGCACCGGGGACAGAGATCAAGAGACCCAGTACTTC.

CDR3 in DNA: TGCAGTTTAAGAGACAGTAGGATGAACACTGAAGCTTTCTTT. Translating it yields CSLRDSRMNTEAFF. This rearrangement joins TRBV20-1 to TRBJ1-1; D is perhaps TRBD1 (5 bases). This CDR3 has 14 amino acids. V lost 8 bases, J lost 0 bases, and 16 bases lay in between. Germline assignment: CDR1 DFQATT and CDR2 SNEGSKA (reference sequence).

This clonotype was counted a few times. The chain employs TRBV27 and TRBJ1-5; D is possibly TRBD1 (5 bases). The V end was cut by 0 bases, the J end by 2 bases, with 17 bases between. Germline V gene lookup returns CDR1 MNHEY and CDR2 SMNVEV (reference sequence). The CDR3 loop spans 18 amino acids. CDR3 sequence reads: CASSLSIMSGSGNQPQHF. As DNA, the CDR3 is TGTGCCAGCAGTTTATCGATAATGTCAGGGAGCGGCAATCAGCCCCAGCATTTT.

This clonotype was found a few times. The V call is TRBV12-3 or TRBV12-4, the J call TRBJ2-7; weak D call: TRBD2 (5 bases). Trimming cost V 5 bases and J 0 bases, with 17 bases left between them. The CDR3 totals 16 residues. Here the CDR3 DNA reads TGTGCCAGCAGTGGACTGGACGGAGGATTCTCCTACGAGCAGTACTTC. Residues: CASSGLDGGFSYEQYF.

The chain employs TRBV7-9 and TRBJ2-7, with D possibly matching TRBD2 (6 bases). This CDR3 is 10 amino acids long. Germline lookup yields CDR1 SEHNR and CDR2 FQNEAQ (reference sequence). V gave up 10 bases and J gave up 6 bases, with 10 bases separating them. Written as DNA, the CDR3 is TGTGCCATTGGAGGGTCCGAGCAGTACTTC. Protein: CAIGGSEQYF.

In its sample, this clonotype was seen a few times. The V and J genes are TRBV11-2 and TRBJ2-1, with no clear D. The CDR3 is 14 residues long. With 3 bases removed from V and 2 bases from J, the gap between germline ends came to 8 bases. Germline loops: CDR1 SGHAT, CDR2 FQNNGV. CDR3 coding DNA: TGTGCCAGCAGCTTTAGTGGTCCCTACAATGAGCAGTTCTTC. It codes for CASSFSGPYNEQFF.

This sequence joins TRBV7-9 and TRBJ2-1; D gene ambiguous. The CDR3 is 12 amino acids. Trimming took off 4 bases at V and 8 bases at J, with 9 bases between the two ends. The germline CDR1 and CDR2 sequences are SEHNR and FQNEAQ (reference sequence). CDR3 region: CASSYDPDEQFF. CDR3 coding DNA: TGTGCCAGCAGCTATGACCCCGATGAGCAGTTCTTC.

The chain has TRBV12-3 or TRBV12-4 and TRBJ2-1; TRBD2 is a possible D gene (6 bases). This CDR3 region has 15 residues. Trimming left V 5 bases short and J 7 bases short, with 18 bases between. CDR3 sequence reads: CASSPVGGYGNEQFF. CDR3 DNA sequence: TGTGCCAGCAGTCCTGTTGGGGGGTACGGTAATGAGCAGTTCTTC.

The chain carries TRBV6-1 and TRBJ2-7; TRBD1 is a possible D gene (5 bases). The V gene's germline CDR1 is MNHNS and CDR2 SASEGT. V shed 5 bases and J shed 6 bases, with 20 bases lying between them. CDR3 length: 15 amino acids. CDR3 sequence reads: CASSTMTAPYAEQYF. The CDR3 region has the DNA TGTGCCAGCAGTACTATGACAGCGCCCTATGCCGAGCAGTACTTC.

The gene calls are TRBV20-1 and TRBJ1-1; D gene uncertain. This CDR3 has 14 residues. V lost 0 bases and J 4 bases, leaving 12 bases between the germline ends. CDR1 and CDR2 from the germline V gene are DFQATT and SNEGSKA (reference sequence). The CDR3 loop reads CSARDFLLATEAFF. The CDR3, as DNA: TGCAGTGCTAGAGATTTTTTGTTGGCCACTGAAGCTTTCTTT.

The chain carries TRBV11-2 and TRBJ1-6; TRBD1 matches at 7 bases. The germline gives CDR1 SGHAT, CDR2 FQNNGV. This CDR3 comprises 15 residues. The junction had 5 bases not matched to a gene; V was cut back by 2 bases and J by 7 bases. CDR3 sequence: CASSLLDRMNSPLHF. DNA of the CDR3: TGTGCCAGCAGCTTACTGGACAGGATGAATTCACCCCTCCACTTT.

The chain recombines TRBV9 with TRBJ2-1; D is uncertain. Germline V lookup: CDR1 SGDLS, CDR2 YYNGEE. The CDR3 is 10 residues long. V was trimmed by 7 bases and J by 5 bases, leaving 4 bases between them. The CDR3 loop is CASGHNEQFF. The CDR3 bases are TGTGCCAGCGGTCACAATGAGCAGTTCTTC.

The J gene is TRBJ1-5, the V gene TRBV27; D is unresolved. CDR1 is MNHEY, CDR2 SMNVEV, per germline (reference sequence). This CDR3 region has 17 residues. V lost 6 bases, J lost 0 bases, and 18 bases lay in between. The CDR3 loop reads CASRRSSFPYSNQPQHF. The CDR3 coding sequence is TGTGCCAGCAGAAGGAGCAGCTTCCCTTATAGCAATCAGCCCCAGCATTTT.

The sample holds a few counts of this clonotype. The V call is TRBV7-2, the J call TRBJ2-1; TRBD1 agrees at 7 bases. V lost 3 bases to trimming and J lost 4 bases; unmatched junction nucleotides: 6. The CDR3 is made up of 15 amino acids. Germline V CDR1 and CDR2: SGHTA, FQGNSA. CDR3 nucleotides: TGTGCCAGCAGCTTCCGAGGACAGGAATACAATGAGCAGTTCTTC. Protein product: CASSFRGQEYNEQFF.

V and J are TRBV20-1 and TRBJ1-1; D gene ambiguous. The V end was cut by 2 bases, the J end by 1 base, with 11 bases between. CDR1 and CDR2 (germline): DFQATT, SNEGSKA (reference sequence). The CDR3 has 14 amino acids. The CDR3: CSARLLGENTEAFF. Here the CDR3 DNA reads TGCAGTGCTAGATTGTTGGGAGAGAACACTGAAGCTTTCTTT.

This clonotype has more than one count but fewer than ten. At one of its ends the junction is not consistent with the germline gene, which may arise from a read error. The genes are TRBV12-3 or TRBV12-4 and TRBJ1-2; 7 bases are shared with TRBD1. There are 8 residues in the CDR3. This chain's CDR3 is CASSWDSF. Here the CDR3 DNA reads TGTGCCAGCAGTTGGGACAGCTTC.

V is TRBV2 and J is TRBJ2-2; D not certain. The length of the CDR3 is 16 residues. The V end lost 1 base, the J end lost 2 bases, and 11 bases lay between the germline ends. Germline V lookup: CDR1 SNHLY, CDR2 FYNNEI. The CDR3 coding sequence is TGTGCCAGCAGTGAAGGAGAGACAACTAACACCGGGGAGCTGTTTTTT. Residues: CASSEGETTNTGELFF.

This clonotype was counted once. The chain employs TRBV7-4 and TRBJ2-3; D unclear. The CDR3 loop spans 16 amino acids. The V gene lost 2 bases and the J gene lost 8 bases, with 20 bases spanning the gap. Germline V gives CDR1 SGHVT, CDR2 SQSDAQ. The CDR3 DNA reads TGTGCCAGCAGCTTATCCTCCGGGTCGGTTTTCAGTACGCAGTATTTT. This codes for CASSLSSGSVFSTQYF. Using reference TRBV7-4 and TRBJ2-3 for the parts outside the CDR3, the full variable domain is GAGVSQSPRYKVAKRGRDVALRCDSISGHVTLYWYRQTLGQGSEVLTYSQSDAQRDKSGRPSGRFSAERPERSVSTLKIQRTEQGDSAVYLCASSLSSGSVFSTQYFGPGTRLTVL.

This chain links TRBV7-9 with TRBJ1-1, with D maybe TRBD1 (5 bases). V was pared by 3 bases and J by 11 bases, with 10 bases between. CDR1 SEHNR and CDR2 FQNEAQ come from the germline V gene (reference sequence). The CDR3 length is 11 residues. This CDR3 is CASSLGPVAFF. CDR3 DNA: TGTGCCAGCAGCTTGGGACCGGTTGCTTTCTTT. The variable domain in full, with the rest retrieved from reference TRBV7-9 and TRBJ1-1, is DTGVSQNPRHKITKRGQNVTFRCDPISEHNRLYWYRQTLGQGPEFLTYFQNEAQLEKSRLLSDRFSAERPKGSFSTLEIQRTEQGDSAMYLCASSLGPVAFFGQGTRLTVV.

This clonotype was seen a few times. This sequence joins TRBV4-1 and TRBJ1-5; D is uncertain. CDR1 is MGHRA, CDR2 YSYEKL, per germline. CDR3 size: 16 residues. V was clipped by 5 bases and J by 3 bases, with 17 bases between them. CDR3 nucleotides: TGCGCCAGCAGCTATCAAGGCGAGGATATCAATCAGCCCCAGCATTTT. Its protein product is CASSYQGEDINQPQHF.